The table lists the clone carrying this TCR beta chain with a few counts. Its antigen is undetermined. These data belong to a study of cytomegalovirus exposure and HLA in healthy donors. Amplification used 60 Vbeta primers and 13 Jbeta primers. Generated by immunoSEQ multiplex PCR, the TCRdb table keeps only in-frame clones and is missing some. The repertoire includes about 160,000 clones, around three quarters of them detected once, and around 1.6% sits in the top ten. This CDR3 spans 15 amino acids. From germline, CDR1 is SGHTA and CDR2 FQGNSA. V shed 2 bases and J 4 bases; nucleotides not matched to a gene: 4. Study conclusions and caveats: Near-uniform donor sequencing depth was presumed by presence/absence analyses.

The source is a woman in her thirties in good health and CMV-seronegative. The V gene is TRBV7-2, the J gene TRBJ1-5; 8 bases match TRBD1. What was sequenced was PBMCs. The CDR3 loop reads CASSLIGTGNQPQHF. The DNA of the CDR3 is TGTGCCAGCAGCTTAATAGGGACAGGTAATCAGCCCCAGCATTTT.